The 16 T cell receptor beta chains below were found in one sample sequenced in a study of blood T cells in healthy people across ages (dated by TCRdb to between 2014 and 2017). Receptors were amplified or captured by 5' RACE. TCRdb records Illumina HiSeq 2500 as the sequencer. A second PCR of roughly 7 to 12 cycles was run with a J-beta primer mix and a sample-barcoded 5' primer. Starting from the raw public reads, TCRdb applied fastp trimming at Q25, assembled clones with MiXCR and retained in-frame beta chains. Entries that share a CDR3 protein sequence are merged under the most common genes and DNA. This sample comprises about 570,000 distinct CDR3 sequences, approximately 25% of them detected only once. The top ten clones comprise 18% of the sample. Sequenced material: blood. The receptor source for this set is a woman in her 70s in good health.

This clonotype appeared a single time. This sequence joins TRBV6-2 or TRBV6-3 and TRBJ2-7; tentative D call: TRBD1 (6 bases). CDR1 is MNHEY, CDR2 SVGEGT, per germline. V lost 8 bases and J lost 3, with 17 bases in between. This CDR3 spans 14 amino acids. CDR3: CASQMTQGSYEQYF. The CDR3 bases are TGTGCCAGCCAGATGACCCAGGGGAGCTACGAGCAGTACTTC.

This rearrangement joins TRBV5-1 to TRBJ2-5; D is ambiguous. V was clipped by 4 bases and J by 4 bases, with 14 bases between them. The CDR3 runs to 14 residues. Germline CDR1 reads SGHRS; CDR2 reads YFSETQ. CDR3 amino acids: CASSPASPTETQYF. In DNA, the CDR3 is TGCGCCAGCAGCCCGGCCTCCCCTACAGAGACCCAGTACTTC. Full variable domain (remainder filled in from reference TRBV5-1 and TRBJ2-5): KAGVTQTPRYLIKTRGQQVTLSCSPISGHRSVSWYQQTPGQGLQFLFEYFSETQRNKGNFPGRFSGRQFSNSRSEMNVSTLELGDSALYLCASSPASPTETQYFGPGTRLLVL.

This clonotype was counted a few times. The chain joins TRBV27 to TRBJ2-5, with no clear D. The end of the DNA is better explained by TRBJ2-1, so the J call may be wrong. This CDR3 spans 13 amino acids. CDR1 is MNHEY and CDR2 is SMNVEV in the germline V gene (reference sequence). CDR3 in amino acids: CASSFYGWNEQFF. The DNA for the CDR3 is TGTGCCAGCAGTTTCTACGGTTGGAATGAGCAGTTCTTC.

The CDR3 loop reads CASSLASSSRNEKLFF. CDR3 nucleotides: TGTGCCAGCAGCTTAGCATCGTCCTCCAGGAATGAAAAACTGTTTTTT. V is TRBV7-6 and J is TRBJ1-4; D not certain. CDR3 length equals 16 residues. V was clipped by 0 bases and J by 5 bases, with 13 bases between them. CDR1 and CDR2 (germline): SGHVS, FNYEAQ.

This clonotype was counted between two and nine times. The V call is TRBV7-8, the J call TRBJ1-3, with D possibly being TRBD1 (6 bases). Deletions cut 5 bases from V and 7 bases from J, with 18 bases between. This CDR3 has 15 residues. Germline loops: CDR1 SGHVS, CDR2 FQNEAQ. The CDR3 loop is CASSLNHIQGNTIYF. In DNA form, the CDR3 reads TGTGCCAGCAGCCTAAACCACATACAGGGTAACACCATATATTTT.

The CDR3 sequence: CSAQDGTTSYEQYF. The CDR3 nucleotides are TGCAGTGCGCAAGACGGGACTACCTCCTACGAGCAGTACTTC. The chain links TRBV20-1 to TRBJ2-7, with 7 bases matching TRBD2. J lost 0 bases, V lost 6 bases, and 8 bases had no gene match. The CDR3 is 14 amino acids. Germline assignment: CDR1 DFQATT and CDR2 SNEGSKA (reference sequence).

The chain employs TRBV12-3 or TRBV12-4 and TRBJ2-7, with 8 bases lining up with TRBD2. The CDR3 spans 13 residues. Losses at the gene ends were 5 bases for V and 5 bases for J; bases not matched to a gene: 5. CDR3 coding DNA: TGTGCCAGCAGTGGGACTAGTTCTAACGAGCAGTACTTC. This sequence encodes CASSGTSSNEQYF.

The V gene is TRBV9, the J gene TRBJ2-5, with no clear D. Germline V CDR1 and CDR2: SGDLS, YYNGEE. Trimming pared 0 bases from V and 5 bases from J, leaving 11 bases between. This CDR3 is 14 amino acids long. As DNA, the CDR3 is TGTGCCAGCAGCGTAGCGTGGAAAGGGGAGACCCAGTACTTC. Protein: CASSVAWKGETQYF.

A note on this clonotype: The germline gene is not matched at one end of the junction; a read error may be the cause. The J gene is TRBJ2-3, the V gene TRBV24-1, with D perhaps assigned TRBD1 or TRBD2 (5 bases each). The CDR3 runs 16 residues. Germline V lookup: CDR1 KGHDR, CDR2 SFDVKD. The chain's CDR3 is CGTSDTPGLSTDTQYF. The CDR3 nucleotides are TGTGGCACCAGTGATACTCCGGGGCTTAGCACAGATACGCAGTATTTT.

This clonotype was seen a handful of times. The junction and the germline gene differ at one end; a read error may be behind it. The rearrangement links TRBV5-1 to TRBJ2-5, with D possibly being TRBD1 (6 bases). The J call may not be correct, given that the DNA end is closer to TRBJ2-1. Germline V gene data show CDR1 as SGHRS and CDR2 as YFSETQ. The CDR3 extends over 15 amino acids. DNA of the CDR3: TGCGTCAGCAGCCTCCGAGGGGGTACGGGTGGTGAGCAGTTCTTC. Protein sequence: CVSSLRGGTGGEQFF.

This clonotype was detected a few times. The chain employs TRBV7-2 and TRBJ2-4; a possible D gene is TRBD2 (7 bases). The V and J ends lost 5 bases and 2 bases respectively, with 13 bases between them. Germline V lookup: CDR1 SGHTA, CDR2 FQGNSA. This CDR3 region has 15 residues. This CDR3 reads CASSPGGLSKNIQYF. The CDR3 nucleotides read TGTGCCAGCAGCCCGGGGGGCCTGTCCAAAAACATTCAGTACTTC.

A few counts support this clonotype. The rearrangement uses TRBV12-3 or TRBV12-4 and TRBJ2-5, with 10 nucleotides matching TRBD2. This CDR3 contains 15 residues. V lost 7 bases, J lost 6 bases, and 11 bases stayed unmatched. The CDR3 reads CASTLGTSATKTQYF. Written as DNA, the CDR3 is TGTGCCAGCACCTTAGGGACTAGCGCAACGAAGACCCAGTACTTC.

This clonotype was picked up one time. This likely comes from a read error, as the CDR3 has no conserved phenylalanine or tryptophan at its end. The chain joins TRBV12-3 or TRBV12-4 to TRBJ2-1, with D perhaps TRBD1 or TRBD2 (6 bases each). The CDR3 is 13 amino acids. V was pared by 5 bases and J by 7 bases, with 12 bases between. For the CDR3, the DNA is TGTGCCAGCAGTATCGGGGGCGGAAATGAGCAGTTCCTC. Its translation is CASSIGGGNEQFL.

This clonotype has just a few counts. The CDR3 here is CASSGEQGTSNSNQPQHF. CDR3 nucleotides: TGTGCCAGCTCCGGTGAGCAGGGGACCTCCAATAGCAATCAGCCCCAGCATTTT. The chain combines TRBV18 with TRBJ1-5, with a weak D call TRBD1 (6 bases). The CDR3 consists of 18 residues. Germline CDR1 reads KGHSH; CDR2 reads LQKENI. The germline V and J ends were trimmed by 6 bases and 0 bases, with 21 bases remaining between them.

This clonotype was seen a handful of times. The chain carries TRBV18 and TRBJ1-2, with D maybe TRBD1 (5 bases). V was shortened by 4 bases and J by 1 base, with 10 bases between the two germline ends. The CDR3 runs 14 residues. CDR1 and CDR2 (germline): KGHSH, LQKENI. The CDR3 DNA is TGTGCCAGCTCACTAGACAGACATAACTATGGCTACACCTTC. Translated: CASSLDRHNYGYTF.

CDR3 loop: CSASGQSSGNTIYF. The CDR3 nucleotides are TGCAGTGCTAGTGGACAGAGCTCTGGAAACACCATATATTTT. V usage is TRBV20-1 and J usage is TRBJ1-3, with D perhaps matching TRBD1 (6 bases). Germline V gene sequence: CDR1 DFQATT, CDR2 SNEGSKA (reference sequence). The CDR3 covers 14 residues. V gave up 3 bases and J gave up 0 bases, with 9 bases separating them.